The T cell receptor beta chain described here comes from a study of early T cells in non-severe SARS-CoV-2 infection. Overall study: Bulk RNA isolated from unsorted whole blood underwent sequencing; chains were not paired. Whole-study results and caveats: Clonotype matching in VDJdb favored anti-spike CD8 responses and did not capture private and CD4 specificities.

This clonotype was detected only a few times. Its target is not known. V trimming: 0 bases; J trimming: 3 bases; junction bases outside the gene matches: 9. The CDR3 consists of 17 residues. Germline values: CDR1 MNHEY, CDR2 SMNVEV (reference sequence). Individual cDNA molecules were tagged with unique molecular identifiers, the study reported. TCRdb recomputed calls from the 5' RACE reads with MiXCR, one row per CDR3 protein. This sample yields 32,000 or so distinct CDR3 sequences, of which over 4.5% are seen a single time; 11% to 15% belongs to the top ten. The chain couples TRBV27 to TRBJ2-7; the match to TRBD1 covers 9 bases. The sample comprised whole blood. This receptor was taken from an adult who was a healthcare worker with PCR-confirmed SARS-CoV-2 infection or an uninfected control (not recorded which). The CDR3 DNA sequence: TGTGCCAGCAGTTTATCCCCCGCTGGGACAGGGATCTACGAGCAGTACTTC. This translates into CASSLSPAGTGIYEQYF.